The clone carrying this TCR beta chain was observed at least ten times. Its target is unknown. This record comes from a study of T cell repertoires in cytomegalovirus infection. As for the study in general: Both CMV infection and a matching HLA type were indicated by public TCR beta signatures.

TCRdb recomputed calls from the reads with MiXCR, one row per CDR3 protein. The table has around 300,000 distinct CDR3 sequences, approximately 22% seen once. The length of the CDR3 is 15 residues. Germline trimming cut 5 bases from V and 0 bases from J; bases unmatched to any gene: 4. Germline V lookup: CDR1 SGHTA, CDR2 FQGNSA. The chain is built from TRBV7-2 and TRBJ1-3; 7 positions match TRBD1. This receptor was identified in a human donor in good health (CMV status not recorded). Some clones in this sample may be carry-over from other donors' samples. Source: cultured PBMCs, taken from culture after CMV antigen stimulation. CDR3 coding DNA: TGTGCCAGCAGCCCCCCAGGGGGCTCTGGAAACACCATATATTTT. As protein: CASSPPGGSGNTIYF.